A single sample gave rise to the 10 T cell receptor beta chains below, sequenced in a study of T cells in Graves' hyperthyroidism and ophthalmopathy. TCR beta CDR3 region amplification was performed from RNA transcripts. RT-PCR in the first round (using the HTBI primer set) targeted the TCR CDR3. Via MiXCR, TCRdb re-called the multiplex PCR reads, giving one row per CDR3 protein. The sample comprises fewer than 800,000 distinct CDR3 sequences, less than 20% of which are singletons, and around 8.1% rests with the top ten. The specimen was blood. The origin of the receptors is a man between 18 and 29 years old with Graves' hyperthyroidism.

V gene TRBV7-9 combines with J gene TRBJ2-3; perhaps D is TRBD1 or TRBD2 (5 bases each). V was pared by 5 bases and J by 2 bases, with 29 bases between. Germline V gene sequence: CDR1 SEHNR, CDR2 FQNEAQ (reference sequence). The CDR3 is made up of 20 amino acids. CDR3 coding DNA: TGTGCCAGCAGCATCCGGGACCCGAGTCGGGGAGCGCGGTACACAGATACGCAGTATTTT. It is translated as CASSIRDPSRGARYTDTQYF.

Note on this clonotype: A read error may explain this, as a much larger clone is one base away. The chain recombines TRBV7-6 with TRBJ2-7; the D gene is possibly TRBD1 (6 bases). There are 15 residues in the CDR3. CDR1 and CDR2 from the germline V gene are SGHVS and FNYEAQ. The ends were cut back, 9 bases at V and 2 bases at J, with 20 bases in the middle. The CDR3 reads CARSLEQGETYEQYF. CDR3 nucleotides: TGTGCCAGAAGCCTCGAACAGGGAGAAACCTACGAGCAGTACTTC.

The genes are TRBV12-5 and TRBJ1-2, with 8 bases fitting TRBD1. The germline gives CDR1 LGHNT, CDR2 FRNRAP. The CDR3 consists of 14 residues. With 3 bases clipped from V and 4 bases from J, the junction kept 4 bases outside the gene matches. In DNA form, the CDR3 reads TGTGCTAGTGGTTTCGGACAGGGTCCCTATGGCTACACCTTC. Protein product: CASGFGQGPYGYTF.

This clonotype was recorded many times. The chain has TRBV6-5 and TRBJ2-1; the D is unclear. Germline CDR1 MNHEY, CDR2 SVGAGI. With 2 bases removed from V and 7 bases from J, the gap between germline ends came to 12 bases. The length of the CDR3 is 14 residues. This CDR3 reads CASSYTELWNEQFF. CDR3 DNA: TGTGCCAGCAGTTACACGGAACTGTGGAATGAGCAGTTCTTC.

This chain joins TRBV15 and TRBJ1-2; no clear D. Germline V gene data show CDR1 as LNHNV and CDR2 as YYDKDF (reference sequence). V was trimmed by 0 bases and J by 6 bases, leaving 14 bases between them. This CDR3 spans 15 amino acids. The CDR3 DNA is TGTGCCACCAGCAGAGAGAACCGGGAGGGTCATGGCTACACCTTC. Translating it yields CATSRENREGHGYTF. The full variable domain, in which reference TRBV15 and TRBJ1-2 provide the parts outside the CDR3, is DAMVIQNPRYQVTQFGKPVTLSCSQTLNHNVMYWYQQKSSQAPKLLFHYYDKDFNNEADTPDNFQSRRPNTSFCFLDIRSPGLGDTAMYLCATSRENREGHGYTFGSGTRLTVV.

In its sample, this clonotype was seen many times. The chain recombines TRBV18 with TRBJ1-6; no reliable D call. The V end was cut by 3 bases, the J end by 7 bases, with 13 bases between. Germline CDR1 reads KGHSH; CDR2 reads LQKENI. The CDR3 length is 15 residues. This CDR3 is CASSPSQSANSPLHF. CDR3 coding DNA: TGTGCCAGCTCACCGTCCCAGTCCGCGAATTCACCCCTCCACTTT.

This clonotype was seen only a few times. J is TRBJ2-5 and V is TRBV11-3; possibly TRBD1 for D (5 bases). The CDR3 contains 17 residues. The V end lost 0 bases, the J end lost 4 bases, and 18 bases lay between the germline ends. Germline-derived CDR1 and CDR2 are SGHNT and YENEEA. CDR3 sequence: CASSLDKWQGWGETQYF. CDR3 bases: TGTGCCAGCAGCTTAGACAAGTGGCAGGGATGGGGAGAGACCCAGTACTTC.

This clonotype was seen ten or more times. The chain employs TRBV10-3 and TRBJ2-2; TRBD2 matches at 11 bases. Germline assignment: CDR1 ENHRY and CDR2 SYGVKD. The CDR3 is made up of 16 amino acids. J lost 6 bases, V lost 6 bases, and 9 bases had no gene match. Here the CDR3 DNA reads TGTGCCATCAGAAAGACTAGCGGGATAGGGCCCGGGGAGCTGTTTTTT. Translation: CAIRKTSGIGPGELFF.

The chain joins TRBV7-9 to TRBJ2-7, with D possibly matching TRBD1 (6 bases). V dropped 8 bases and J dropped 2 bases, with 19 bases sitting between them. The CDR3 contains 15 residues. CDR1 and CDR2 from the germline V gene are SEHNR and FQNEAQ (reference sequence). CDR3 bases: TGTGCCAGCGCTGGGGGCAAACAAGTCCCCTACGAGCAGTACTTC. As protein: CASAGGKQVPYEQYF.

A few counts support this clonotype. The chain joins TRBV18 to TRBJ1-1, with a possible D match to TRBD1 (6 bases). Germline V gives CDR1 KGHSH, CDR2 LQKENI. The CDR3 loop spans 15 amino acids. The germline V and J ends were trimmed by 0 bases and 5 bases, with 13 bases remaining between them. CDR3 bases: TGTGCCAGCTCACCACCCCCAGGGGCTGGGACTGAAGCTTTCTTT. This codes for CASSPPPGAGTEAFF.